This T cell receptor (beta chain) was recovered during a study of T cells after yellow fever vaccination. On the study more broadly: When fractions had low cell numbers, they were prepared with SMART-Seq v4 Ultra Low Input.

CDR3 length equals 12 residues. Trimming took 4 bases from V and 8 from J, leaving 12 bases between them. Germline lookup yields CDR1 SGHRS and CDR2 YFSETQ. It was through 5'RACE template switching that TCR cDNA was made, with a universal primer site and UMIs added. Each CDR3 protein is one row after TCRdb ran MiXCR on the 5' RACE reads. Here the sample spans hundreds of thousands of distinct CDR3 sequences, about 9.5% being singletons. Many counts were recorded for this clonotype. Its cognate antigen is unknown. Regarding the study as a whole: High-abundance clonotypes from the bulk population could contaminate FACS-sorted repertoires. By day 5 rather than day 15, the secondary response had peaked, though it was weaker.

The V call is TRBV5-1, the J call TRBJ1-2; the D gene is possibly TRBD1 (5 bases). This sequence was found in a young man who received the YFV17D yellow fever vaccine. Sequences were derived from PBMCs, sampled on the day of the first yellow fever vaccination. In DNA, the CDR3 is TGCGCCAGCAGCATCGGGACGGACGGCTACACCTTC. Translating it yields CASSIGTDGYTF.